Here is one TCR beta chain with its context. Assay execution proceeded at the deep level. The protocol was immunoSEQ multiplex PCR, while the TCRdb copy is restricted to in-frame clones and leaves out a portion. The sample shows about 1.5 million clones, around 95% of them seen only once. This record belongs to a study of shared clonotypes between healthy human individuals. Per germline, CDR1 SGHNT and CDR2 YYREEE (reference sequence). This CDR3 has 16 amino acids. Germline trimming cut 4 bases from V and 2 bases from J; bases unmatched to any gene: 10. This chain connects TRBV5-4 to TRBJ2-7; 9 nucleotides agree with TRBD1. This clonotype was sampled from a man in his thirties or forties in good health. Sequenced: naive CD4+ T cells sorted from blood. Subset meaning: CD45RA+ positively selected. The CDR3 region is CASSLAVGTGPYEQYF. The CDR3 DNA is TGTGCCAGCAGCCTGGCCGTAGGGACAGGGCCCTACGAGCAGTACTTC.